This passage covers 31 T cell receptor beta chains from one sample sequenced in a study of cytomegalovirus exposure and HLA in healthy donors. PCR involved 60 Vbeta and 13 Jbeta primers. The repertoire was sequenced with immunoSEQ multiplex PCR; TCRdb's copy has only in-frame clones and lacks some. This sample has roughly 120,000 clones, with 70% to 85% found just once. Sequences were obtained from PBMCs. The receptor source for this set is a woman in her late teens or twenties in good health and CMV-seronegative.

The V gene is TRBV13, the J gene TRBJ2-7, with 7 bases fitting TRBD1. Trimming cost V 5 bases and J 1 base; bases outside gene matches: 14. The CDR3 loop spans 17 amino acids. CDR1 is PRHDT and CDR2 is FYEKMQ in the germline V gene (reference sequence). The CDR3 here is CASSRVTFGQASYEQYV. For the CDR3, the DNA is TGTGCCAGCAGCCGAGTCACATTCGGACAGGCTTCCTACGAGCAGTACGTC.

The CDR3 DNA reads TGTGCCAGCAGTTTACGGGGGGCGGGTGGCTACACCTTC. Translated: CASSLRGAGGYTF. This chain connects TRBV28 to TRBJ1-2; D possibly corresponds to TRBD1 (6 bases). CDR1 MDHEN and CDR2 SYDVKM come from the germline V gene. Trimming cost V 2 bases and J 7 bases, with 11 bases left between them. The CDR3 spans 13 residues.

This chain links TRBV7-2 with TRBJ2-1, with 12 bases lining up with TRBD1. Germline CDR1 is SGHTA and CDR2 is FQGNSA. The CDR3 covers 14 residues. The ends lost 10 bases at V and 7 bases at J; junction bases unmatched: 8. The CDR3 is CATWGDRGLNEQFF. The CDR3 DNA sequence: TGTGCCACCTGGGGGGACAGGGGGCTGAATGAGCAGTTCTTC.

The chain links TRBV6-1 to TRBJ1-5; 11 bases are shared with TRBD1. CDR1 is MNHNS and CDR2 is SASEGT in the germline V gene. Trimming cost V 6 bases and J 6 bases; bases outside gene matches: 7. The length of the CDR3 is 15 residues. The CDR3 reads CASSAGTGGAQPQHF. CDR3 DNA sequence: TGTGCCAGCAGCGCCGGGACAGGGGGGGCTCAGCCCCAGCATTTT.

V usage is TRBV7-6 and J usage is TRBJ1-4, with D tentatively TRBD1 (5 bases). The germline V gene encodes CDR1 SGHVS and CDR2 FNYEAQ. The CDR3 consists of 13 residues. The V end lost 8 bases, the J end lost 4 bases, and 11 bases lay between the germline ends. The chain's CDR3 is CASSGTNNEKLFF. The CDR3 DNA is TGTGCCAGCTCTGGGACTAATAATGAAAAACTGTTTTTT.

This chain joins TRBV5-8 and TRBJ2-1; D is unresolved. V lost 0 bases and J lost 4, with 11 bases in between. CDR1 is SGHTS, CDR2 YDEGEE, per germline. This CDR3 has 15 amino acids. CDR3 DNA: TGTGCCAGCAGCTTGGGTGTGGCAGTATACAATGAGCAGTTCTTC. This translates into CASSLGVAVYNEQFF.

The chain links TRBV10-2 to TRBJ1-5; 11 bases line up with TRBD1. The CDR3 is 15 amino acids. The germline CDR1 and CDR2 sequences are WSHSY and SAAADI. J was trimmed by 15 bases and V by 5 bases; bases with no gene match: 15. The CDR3 coding sequence is TGCGCCAGCAGTCCCACTACCGGACAGGGGGCCCCTCTGCATTTT. Its protein is CASSPTTGQGAPLHF.

This chain joins TRBV19 and TRBJ1-5, with 10 nucleotides matching TRBD1. CDR3 length equals 15 residues. Germline lookup yields CDR1 LNHDA and CDR2 SQIVND (reference sequence). The trim removed 7 bases at V and 7 bases at J, leaving 10 bases unmatched. DNA of the CDR3: TGTGCCAGTACCTCAGGACAGGGGGAAAACCAGCCCCAGCATTTT. Translating gives CASTSGQGENQPQHF.

CDR3 nucleotide sequence: TGTGCCAGCAGCTTGGGGGACAATTACAATGAGCAGTTCTTC. This sequence encodes CASSLGDNYNEQFF. The genes are TRBV5-6 and TRBJ2-1, with a possible D match to TRBD1 (6 bases). Trimming removed 0 bases at V and 4 bases at J, with 8 bases between. The CDR3 loop spans 14 amino acids. Per germline, CDR1 SGHDT and CDR2 YYEEEE.

This clone has just one count. A read error may account for a junction end that differs from germline. V gene TRBV11-2 combines with J gene TRBJ1-1; D ambiguous. CDR1 is SGHAT and CDR2 is FQNNGV in the germline V gene. The CDR3 runs to 14 residues. The CDR3 is CASSLERLNTEAFF. The CDR3 DNA sequence: TGTGCCAGCAGCTTAGAAAGACTGAACACTGAGGCTTTCTTT.

The chain links TRBV7-9 to TRBJ2-5; 11 nucleotides match TRBD2. Germline V gene sequence: CDR1 SEHNR, CDR2 FQNEAQ (reference sequence). The CDR3 runs 18 residues. With V trimmed by 2 bases and J by 2 bases, 10 bases remained unmatched. The CDR3 DNA follows: TGTGCCAGCAGCTTATCCACGGGACTAGCGGATTTTCAAGAGACCCAGTACTTC. The encoded protein is CASSLSTGLADFQETQYF.

V gene TRBV5-1 combines with J gene TRBJ1-2; 7 bases are shared with TRBD1. CDR1 and CDR2 (germline): SGHRS, YFSETQ. The CDR3 runs 13 residues. Trimming cost V 4 bases and J 4 bases; bases outside gene matches: 4. CDR3 sequence: CASSPRGPYGYTF. The CDR3 nucleotides are TGCGCCAGCAGCCCTAGGGGGCCCTATGGCTACACCTTC.

The CDR3 bases are TGTGCCAGTAGTACCCCCCGGGGGGCTAAGACTGAAGCTTTCTTT. Protein sequence: CASSTPRGAKTEAFF. V gene TRBV19 combines with J gene TRBJ1-1; weak D call: TRBD1 (6 bases). This CDR3 is 15 amino acids long. V was trimmed by 4 bases and J by 5 bases, leaving 17 bases between them. Per the germline V gene, CDR1 is LNHDA and CDR2 is SQIVND (reference sequence).

The rearrangement uses TRBV2 and TRBJ2-5; tentatively, D is TRBD2 (6 bases). Germline CDR1 SNHLY, CDR2 FYNNEI. V dropped 6 bases and J dropped 4 bases, with 12 bases sitting between them. The CDR3 has 13 amino acids. As DNA, the CDR3 is TGTGCCAGCAGACCCGGGGGACTAGAGACCCAGTACTTC. As protein: CASRPGGLETQYF.

The rearrangement joins TRBV5-1 to TRBJ1-2; D possibly corresponds to TRBD1 (6 bases). The CDR3 contains 18 residues. With 3 bases removed from V and 3 bases from J, the gap between germline ends came to 24 bases. The germline V gene encodes CDR1 SGHRS and CDR2 YFSETQ. The CDR3 protein is CASSSVPTGQFSYYGYTF. CDR3 in DNA: TGCGCCAGCAGCTCGGTCCCCACAGGACAGTTTTCCTACTATGGCTACACCTTC.

The rearrangement uses TRBV5-1 and TRBJ1-4; D unclear. Germline assignment: CDR1 SGHRS and CDR2 YFSETQ. Trimming took 1 base from V and 8 from J, leaving 18 bases between them. The CDR3 length is 16 residues. The CDR3 is CASSLLPARGGEKLFF. The CDR3 DNA reads as TGCGCCAGCAGCTTGTTACCCGCCCGGGGAGGGGAAAAACTGTTTTTT.

This rearrangement joins TRBV27 to TRBJ2-2, with 7 bases fitting TRBD2. The V segment lost 0 bases and the J segment 5 bases; nucleotides outside the gene matches: 0. CDR3 length equals 14 residues. Germline V gives CDR1 MNHEY, CDR2 SMNVEV (reference sequence). The CDR3 reads CASSLSGGTGELFF. For the CDR3, the DNA is TGTGCCAGCAGTTTATCGGGGGGGACCGGGGAGCTGTTTTTT.

This chain joins TRBV5-1 and TRBJ1-4, with D possibly TRBD1 on 6 matching bases. V was clipped by 4 bases and J by 4 bases, with 11 bases between them. Germline V gene data show CDR1 as SGHRS and CDR2 as YFSETQ. CDR3 length equals 14 residues. The CDR3 sequence is CASSTQGGNEKLFF. CDR3 bases: TGCGCCAGCAGCACACAGGGTGGTAATGAAAAACTGTTTTTT. Combining the CDR3 with reference TRBV5-1 and TRBJ1-4 gives the whole variable domain KAGVTQTPRYLIKTRGQQVTLSCSPISGHRSVSWYQQTPGQGLQFLFEYFSETQRNKGNFPGRFSGRQFSNSRSEMNVSTLELGDSALYLCASSTQGGNEKLFFGSGTQLSVL.

This clone is a singleton in its sample. V is TRBV11-2 and J is TRBJ2-7; 12 bases are shared with TRBD1. Germline V gene sequence: CDR1 SGHAT, CDR2 FQNNGV. CDR3 length: 15 amino acids. The V and J ends lost 2 bases and 5 bases, in that order; junction bases with no gene match: 4. Written as DNA, the CDR3 is TGTGCCAGCAGCTTACGAGGGACAGGGGGCGACGAGCAGTACTTC. This translates into CASSLRGTGGDEQYF.

The V gene is TRBV7-9, the J gene TRBJ2-4; 12 nucleotides align to TRBD2. V trimming: 5 bases; J trimming: 1 base; junction bases outside the gene matches: 0. CDR3 length: 15 amino acids. The V gene's germline CDR1 is SEHNR and CDR2 FQNEAQ (reference sequence). The CDR3 sequence is CASSGTSGAKNIQYF. The CDR3 region has the DNA TGTGCCAGCAGCGGGACTAGCGGGGCCAAAAACATTCAGTACTTC.

This chain uses TRBV19 with TRBJ1-5; tentatively, D is TRBD1 (5 bases). V lost 6 bases and J 3 bases, leaving 15 bases between the germline ends. Germline CDR1 LNHDA, CDR2 SQIVND (reference sequence). The CDR3 loop spans 15 amino acids. CDR3 region: CASSEGAPPNQPQHF. The CDR3 DNA reads TGTGCCAGTAGCGAAGGGGCGCCCCCCAATCAGCCCCAGCATTTT.

The chain couples TRBV2 to TRBJ2-7; 9 nucleotides line up with TRBD1. The CDR3 contains 15 residues. The V gene's germline CDR1 is SNHLY and CDR2 FYNNEI. The trim removed 4 bases at V and 5 bases at J, leaving 9 bases unmatched. The DNA for the CDR3 is TGTGCCAGCAGTGCCACCGGGACAGGGTACAACGAGCAGTACGTC. This encodes CASSATGTGYNEQYV.

This clone was counted once. The DNA is omitted, as the CDR3 cannot be located on it reliably, and the CDR3 follows TCRdb's listing. This chain joins TRBV19 and TRBJ1-4. In germline, CDR1 is LNHDA, CDR2 SQIVND (reference sequence). A total of 16 residues make up the CDR3, ends included. CDR3 residues: CASSISAPTTNEKLFF.

This clone has just a few counts. J is TRBJ1-2 and V is TRBV18; D is possibly TRBD1 (5 bases). The CDR3 has 15 amino acids. Germline CDR1 is KGHSH and CDR2 is LQKENI. Trimming left V 0 bases short and J 5 bases short, with 13 bases between. The CDR3 reads CASSPPGRAKYGYTF. The CDR3 bases are TGTGCCAGCTCACCACCGGGCAGGGCCAAATATGGCTACACCTTC.

The chain couples TRBV5-4 to TRBJ2-3; maybe TRBD1 (6 bases). The length of the CDR3 is 15 residues. Trimming removed 3 bases at V and 1 base at J, with 12 bases between. CDR1 and CDR2 (germline): SGHNT, YYREEE (reference sequence). The CDR3 DNA is TGTGCCAGCAGCTGGGGGCGACAGCGCACAGATACGCAGTATTTT. Its translation: CASSWGRQRTDTQYF.

This clone came up a few times. J is TRBJ1-1 and V is TRBV29-1; TRBD1 agrees at 10 bases. After removal of 6 bases from V and 4 bases from J, the junction contained 5 bases not matched to a gene. From germline, CDR1 is SQVTM and CDR2 ANQGSEA. This CDR3 is 13 amino acids long. CDR3 DNA: TGCAGCGTAGCGACAGGGGGCGGCACTGAAGCTTTCTTT. It specifies CSVATGGGTEAFF. The entire variable domain, with the rest obtained from reference TRBV29-1 and TRBJ1-1, is as follows: SAVISQKPSRDICQRGTSLTIQCQVDSQVTMMFWYRQQPGQSLTLIATANQGSEATYESGFVIDKFPISRPNLTFSTLTVSNMSPEDSSIYLCSVATGGGTEAFFGQGTRLTVV.

The chain combines TRBV19 with TRBJ2-3; weak D call: TRBD2 (6 bases). The CDR3 runs to 16 residues. Germline V gene lookup returns CDR1 LNHDA and CDR2 SQIVND (reference sequence). V was shortened by 3 bases and J by 1 base, with 14 bases between the two germline ends. The CDR3 sequence is CASSIILGGGTDTQYF. As DNA, the CDR3 is TGTGCCAGTAGTATTATACTAGGAGGGGGCACAGATACGCAGTATTTT.

This clone appeared once. The V and J genes are TRBV27 and TRBJ1-1, with 12 nucleotides matching TRBD1. CDR1 is MNHEY and CDR2 is SMNVEV in the germline V gene (reference sequence). This CDR3 region has 18 residues. V dropped 5 bases and J dropped 4; count of bases not matched to a gene: 14. CDR3 DNA: TGTGCCAGCAGTCTAACTCCGGGACAGGGGGCGAGGGGCACTGAAGCTTTCTTT. It is translated as CASSLTPGQGARGTEAFF.

This clone was detected a few times. The chain combines TRBV6-1 with TRBJ1-4; a weak D match, TRBD1 (5 bases). This CDR3 region has 15 residues. V was cut by 1 base and J by 8 bases, with 14 bases left in between. CDR1 and CDR2 from the germline V gene are MNHNS and SASEGT. CDR3 DNA: TGTGCCAGCAGTGAAGGCGCAGGGTGGGGAGAAAAACTGTTTTTT. Translating it yields CASSEGAGWGEKLFF.

The CDR3, as DNA: TGTGCCAGCAGCAATAGGGTTGGGGTAGTAGCGGAGCCAAAAGAGACCCAGTACTTC. Protein sequence: CASSNRVGVVAEPKETQYF. J is TRBJ2-5 and V is TRBV21-1; the D call TRBD2 from the table was never checked on the DNA. TRBV21-1 corresponds to a pseudogene. The CDR3 is 19 amino acids.

This rearrangement joins TRBV27 to TRBJ1-5, with 10 nucleotides matching TRBD1. Unmatched junction bases numbered 7, after V lost 5 bases and J lost 0 bases. From germline, CDR1 is MNHEY and CDR2 SMNVEV (reference sequence). The CDR3 covers 17 residues. CDR3 DNA sequence: TGTGCCAGCAGTCCCCGGGACAGGGGAATTAGCAATCAGCCCCAGCATTTT. This translates into CASSPRDRGISNQPQHF.